This T cell receptor beta chain stems from a study of tumor and adjacent non-tumor tissue in lung cancer. On the study more broadly: Histology: about 13 adenocarcinoma, a couple of squamous cell carcinoma, 1 small cell lung cancer. Aged about 31 to 80 years, patients included 10 men and roughly five women with stage I to III disease.

Trimming took 8 bases from V and 6 from J; bases not matched to a gene: 15. CDR3 length equals 17 residues. The germline gives CDR1 MNHNS, CDR2 SASEGT. A modified ARM-PCR protocol with three rounds of nested PCR amplified TCRbeta. Each CDR3 protein gets one entry after TCRdb re-called the multiplex PCR reads with MiXCR. The data hold 55,000 to 75,000 distinct CDR3 sequences, with roughly three fifths observed a single time. This sample's RNA came from whole unsorted tissue. Study-wide results and caveats: Tumor TCR diversity, when higher, was linked to shorter survival. In normal lung, the top 100 clones were significantly more dominant than in tumor.

With regard to this clonotype: The target antigen is unknown. A read error may explain this, as a much larger clone is one base away.

The V gene is TRBV6-1, the J gene TRBJ1-5, with TRBD1 matching over 11 bases. The sequenced material came from lung tumor tissue. The sequence was collected from a man aged 45 to 65 with non-small cell lung cancer. The CDR3 DNA reads TGTGCCAGCCTACCCGGACAGGGGGCTGGGGGCATTCAGCCCCAGCATTTT. Its protein is CASLPGQGAGGIQPQHF.